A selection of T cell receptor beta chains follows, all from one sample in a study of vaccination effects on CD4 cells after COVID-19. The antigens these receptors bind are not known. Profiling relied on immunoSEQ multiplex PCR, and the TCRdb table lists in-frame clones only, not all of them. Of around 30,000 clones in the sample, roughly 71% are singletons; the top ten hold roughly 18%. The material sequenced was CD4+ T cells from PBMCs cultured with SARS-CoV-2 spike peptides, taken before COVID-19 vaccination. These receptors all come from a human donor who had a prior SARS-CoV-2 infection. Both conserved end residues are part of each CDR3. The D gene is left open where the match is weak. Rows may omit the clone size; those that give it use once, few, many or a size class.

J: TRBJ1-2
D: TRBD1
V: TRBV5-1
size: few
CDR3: CASSLNEGASNGYTF

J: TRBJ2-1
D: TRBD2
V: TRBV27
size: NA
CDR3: CASNSKLAVYNEQFF

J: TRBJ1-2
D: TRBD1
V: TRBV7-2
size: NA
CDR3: CASSSDVTGAYGYTF

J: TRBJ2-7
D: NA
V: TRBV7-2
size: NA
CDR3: CASSLLTYEQYF

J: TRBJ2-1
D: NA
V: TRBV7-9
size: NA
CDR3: CASSLGVGSTYNEQFF

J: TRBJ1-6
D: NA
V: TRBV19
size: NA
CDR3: CASAGSYNSPLHF

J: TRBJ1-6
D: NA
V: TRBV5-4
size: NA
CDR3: CASRRGNSPLHF

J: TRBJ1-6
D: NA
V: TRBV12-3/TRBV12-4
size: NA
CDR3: CASRRDGSVPLHF

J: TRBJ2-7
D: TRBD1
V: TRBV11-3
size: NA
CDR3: CASSSLQGAAYEPYF

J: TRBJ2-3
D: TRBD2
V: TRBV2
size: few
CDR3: CASNGRSGTTDTQYF

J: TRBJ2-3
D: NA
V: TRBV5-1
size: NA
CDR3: CASSSRDPADTQYF

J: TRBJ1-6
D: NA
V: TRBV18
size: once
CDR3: CASSPSRQGWNSPLHF

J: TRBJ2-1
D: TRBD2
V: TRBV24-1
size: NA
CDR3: CATSDPRRGENEQFF

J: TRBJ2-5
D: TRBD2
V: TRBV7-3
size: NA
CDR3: CASSPWGGETQYF

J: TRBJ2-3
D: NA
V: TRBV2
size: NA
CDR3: CASSAKDTQYF

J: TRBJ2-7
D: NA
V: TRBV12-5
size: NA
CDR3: CASGLVSFAADPPGEQYF